This is a list of T cell receptor beta chains from one sample in a study of T cell responses to AZD1222 COVID-19 vaccine. The table came from immunoSEQ multiplex PCR; TCRdb's copy has only in-frame clones and leaves some out. The sample includes over 150,000 clones, approximately 90% of them seen just once. The starting material was peripheral blood, obtained on day 0 of AZD1222 vaccination. The source of these receptors is an adult in good health. The CDR3 runs from the conserved cysteine through the conserved F or W. Fields, in order: clone size, J gene, D gene, V gene, CDR3 protein, CDR3 DNA. D genes are given only for firm matches. The size field is filled for only some rows; it gives once, few, many or a size class.

clone_size: -
j_call: TRBJ2-1
d_call: -
v_call: TRBV6-5
cdr3_aa: CASPTGWAYNEQFF
cdr3_nt: TGTGCCAGTCCGACCGGGTGGGCCTACAATGAGCAGTTCTTC

clone_size: -
j_call: TRBJ1-1
d_call: -
v_call: TRBV9
cdr3_aa: CASSVATSARAFF
cdr3_nt: TGTGCCAGCAGCGTAGCTACGAGTGCGCGGGCTTTCTTT

clone_size: -
j_call: TRBJ2-1
d_call: -
v_call: TRBV5-1
cdr3_aa: CASSLAGTSYNEQFF
cdr3_nt: TGCGCCAGCAGCTTGGCGGGAACCTCCTACAATGAGCAGTTCTTC

clone_size: -
j_call: TRBJ2-7
d_call: TRBD2
v_call: TRBV9
cdr3_aa: CASSQGTTPSYEQYF
cdr3_nt: TGTGCCAGCAGCCAAGGGACTACCCCCTCCTACGAGCAGTACTTC

clone_size: -
j_call: TRBJ2-6
d_call: -
v_call: TRBV7-5
cdr3_aa: CVRSLGWWQGSSGANVLTF
cdr3_nt: TGTGTCAGAAGCTTAGGGTGGTGGCAGGGAAGCTCTGGGGCCAACGTCCTGACTTTC

clone_size: few
j_call: TRBJ1-1
d_call: -
v_call: TRBV2
cdr3_aa: CASEGETDTEAFF
cdr3_nt: TGTGCCAGCGAGGGAGAGACGGACACTGAAGCTTTCTTT

clone_size: once
j_call: TRBJ1-6
d_call: TRBD1
v_call: TRBV14
cdr3_aa: CASSHGQGNSPLHF
cdr3_nt: TGTGCCAGCAGCCACGGACAGGGTAATTCACCCCTCCACTTT

clone_size: -
j_call: TRBJ2-7
d_call: TRBD2
v_call: TRBV11-2
cdr3_aa: CASSFRREASYEQYF
cdr3_nt: TGTGCCAGCAGCTTTCGGCGGGAGGCCTCCTACGAGCAGTACTTC

clone_size: -
j_call: TRBJ1-3
d_call: TRBD1
v_call: TRBV6-5
cdr3_aa: CASSYPTGAGNTIYF
cdr3_nt: TGTGCCAGCAGTTACCCGACAGGGGCTGGAAACACCATATATTTT

clone_size: -
j_call: TRBJ2-4
d_call: -
v_call: TRBV30
cdr3_aa: CAWSVAGQSIQYF
cdr3_nt: TGTGCCTGGAGTGTTGCAGGGCAGAGCATTCAGTACTTC

clone_size: -
j_call: TRBJ2-3
d_call: -
v_call: TRBV19
cdr3_aa: CASSWGPGTDTQYF
cdr3_nt: TGTGCCAGTAGTTGGGGGCCGGGCACAGATACGCAGTATTTT

clone_size: few
j_call: TRBJ1-2
d_call: -
v_call: TRBV19
cdr3_aa: CASSIVAANYGYTF
cdr3_nt: TGTGCCAGTAGTATAGTTGCTGCAAACTATGGCTACACCTTC

clone_size: once
j_call: TRBJ2-5
d_call: -
v_call: TRBV6-5
cdr3_aa: CASTRGTLETQYF
cdr3_nt: TGTGCCAGCACGCGAGGGACCTTAGAGACCCAGTACTTC

clone_size: -
j_call: TRBJ2-7
d_call: -
v_call: TRBV6-5
cdr3_aa: CASSTDSFYEQYF
cdr3_nt: TGTGCCAGCAGTACGGACAGCTTCTACGAGCAGTACTTC

clone_size: -
j_call: TRBJ2-2
d_call: -
v_call: TRBV24-1
cdr3_aa: CATSGGRFTTGELFF
cdr3_nt: TGTGCCACCAGTGGGGGAAGGTTCACCACCGGGGAGCTGTTTTTT

clone_size: -
j_call: TRBJ2-1
d_call: TRBD2
v_call: TRBV6-4
cdr3_aa: CASSQTGLAGVGYNEQFF
cdr3_nt: TGTGCCAGCAGCCAGACAGGACTAGCGGGAGTTGGGTACAATGAGCAGTTCTTC

clone_size: -
j_call: TRBJ1-1
d_call: -
v_call: TRBV19
cdr3_aa: CASSDRGGNTEAFF
cdr3_nt: TGTGCCAGTAGCGACCGTGGGGGTAACACTGAAGCTTTCTTT

clone_size: -
j_call: TRBJ2-3
d_call: TRBD2
v_call: TRBV19
cdr3_aa: CASRKGSGSTDTQYF
cdr3_nt: TGTGCCAGTAGGAAGGGTAGCGGGAGCACAGATACGCAGTATTTT

clone_size: -
j_call: TRBJ2-7
d_call: -
v_call: TRBV27
cdr3_aa: CASSSDSTYEQYF
cdr3_nt: TGTGCCAGCAGTTCCGACAGTACCTACGAGCAGTACTTC

clone_size: -
j_call: TRBJ1-2
d_call: -
v_call: TRBV12-1
cdr3_aa: CASSPRRNYGYTF
cdr3_nt: TGTGCCAGCAGCCCCCGGCGAAACTATGGCTACACCTTC

clone_size: -
j_call: TRBJ2-1
d_call: TRBD2
v_call: TRBV4-1
cdr3_aa: CASSRPTSGVNEQFF
cdr3_nt: TGCGCCAGCAGCCGGCCGACTAGCGGGGTTAATGAGCAGTTCTTC

clone_size: few
j_call: TRBJ1-1
d_call: TRBD1
v_call: TRBV5-1
cdr3_aa: CASSLNPGQAFEAFF
cdr3_nt: TGCGCCAGCAGCTTGAACCCCGGACAGGCATTCGAAGCTTTCTTT

clone_size: few
j_call: TRBJ2-1
d_call: -
v_call: TRBV7-3
cdr3_aa: CASSLSTPGVHEQFF
cdr3_nt: TGTGCCAGCAGCTTATCTACCCCAGGGGTGCATGAGCAGTTCTTC

clone_size: -
j_call: TRBJ1-1
d_call: -
v_call: TRBV9
cdr3_aa: CASSPSNPEAFF
cdr3_nt: TGTGCCAGCAGCCCGAGCAATCCTGAAGCTTTCTTT

clone_size: once
j_call: TRBJ1-4
d_call: -
v_call: TRBV18
cdr3_aa: CASSPRVVESNEKLFF
cdr3_nt: TGTGCCAGCTCACCCCGCGTAGTTGAGTCTAATGAAAAACTGTTTTTT

clone_size: -
j_call: TRBJ2-7
d_call: -
v_call: TRBV10-3
cdr3_aa: CAISDMEGGYEQYF
cdr3_nt: TGTGCCATCAGTGATATGGAGGGGGGATACGAGCAGTACTTC

clone_size: -
j_call: TRBJ2-1
d_call: -
v_call: TRBV28
cdr3_aa: CASTLGGGSYNEQFF
cdr3_nt: TGTGCCAGCACTTTGGGCGGAGGCTCCTACAATGAGCAGTTCTTC

clone_size: -
j_call: TRBJ1-6
d_call: -
v_call: TRBV6-5
cdr3_aa: CASSYAESSYNSPLHF
cdr3_nt: TGTGCCAGCAGTTACGCAGAAAGCTCCTATAATTCACCCCTCCACTTT

clone_size: -
j_call: TRBJ2-3
d_call: TRBD1
v_call: TRBV15
cdr3_aa: CATSGFGTGLTDTQYF
cdr3_nt: TGTGCCACCAGCGGGTTCGGGACAGGCCTCACAGATACGCAGTATTTT

clone_size: -
j_call: TRBJ1-1
d_call: TRBD1
v_call: TRBV18
cdr3_aa: CASSPQNVRTGQNTEAFF
cdr3_nt: TGTGCCAGCTCACCCCAGAATGTAAGGACAGGACAGAACACTGAAGCTTTCTTT

clone_size: once
j_call: TRBJ1-1
d_call: -
v_call: TRBV2
cdr3_aa: CASRGGYSGSNEAFF
cdr3_nt: TGTGCCAGCAGGGGGGGGTATTCCGGTTCTAACGAGGCTTTCTTT

clone_size: -
j_call: TRBJ1-1
d_call: -
v_call: TRBV4-1
cdr3_aa: CASRPTRLAILNTEAFF
cdr3_nt: TGCGCCAGCAGGCCTACGAGACTTGCCATATTGAACACTGAAGCTTTCTTT

clone_size: -
j_call: TRBJ2-7
d_call: -
v_call: TRBV12-3/TRBV12-4
cdr3_aa: CASSLGDRLPQYF
cdr3_nt: TGTGCCAGCAGTTTAGGTGACAGACTCCCTCAGTACTTC

clone_size: -
j_call: TRBJ2-7
d_call: -
v_call: TRBV30
cdr3_aa: CAWADMDYEQYF
cdr3_nt: TGTGCCTGGGCCGATATGGACTACGAGCAGTACTTC

clone_size: -
j_call: TRBJ1-4
d_call: TRBD1
v_call: TRBV28
cdr3_aa: CASSFGDRVNEKLFF
cdr3_nt: TGTGCCAGCAGTTTCGGGGACAGGGTTAATGAAAAACTGTTTTTT